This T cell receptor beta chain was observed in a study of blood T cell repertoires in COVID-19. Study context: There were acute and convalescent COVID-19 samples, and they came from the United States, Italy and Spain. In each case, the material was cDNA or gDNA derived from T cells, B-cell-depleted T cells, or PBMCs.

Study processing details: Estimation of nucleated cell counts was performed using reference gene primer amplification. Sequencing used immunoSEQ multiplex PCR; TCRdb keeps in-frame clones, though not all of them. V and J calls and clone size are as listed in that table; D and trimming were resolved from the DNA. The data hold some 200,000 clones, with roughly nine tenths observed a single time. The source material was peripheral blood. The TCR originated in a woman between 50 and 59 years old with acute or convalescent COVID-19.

This chain's CDR3 is CASSSTSDQETQYF. The CDR3 DNA reads as TGTGCCAGCAGCAGTACTAGCGACCAAGAGACCCAGTACTTC. The chain couples TRBV6-5 to TRBJ2-5; 7 positions agree with TRBD2. This CDR3 comprises 14 residues. Germline trimming cut 6 bases from V and 0 bases from J; bases unmatched to any gene: 4. CDR1 is MNHEY and CDR2 is SVGAGI in the germline V gene.